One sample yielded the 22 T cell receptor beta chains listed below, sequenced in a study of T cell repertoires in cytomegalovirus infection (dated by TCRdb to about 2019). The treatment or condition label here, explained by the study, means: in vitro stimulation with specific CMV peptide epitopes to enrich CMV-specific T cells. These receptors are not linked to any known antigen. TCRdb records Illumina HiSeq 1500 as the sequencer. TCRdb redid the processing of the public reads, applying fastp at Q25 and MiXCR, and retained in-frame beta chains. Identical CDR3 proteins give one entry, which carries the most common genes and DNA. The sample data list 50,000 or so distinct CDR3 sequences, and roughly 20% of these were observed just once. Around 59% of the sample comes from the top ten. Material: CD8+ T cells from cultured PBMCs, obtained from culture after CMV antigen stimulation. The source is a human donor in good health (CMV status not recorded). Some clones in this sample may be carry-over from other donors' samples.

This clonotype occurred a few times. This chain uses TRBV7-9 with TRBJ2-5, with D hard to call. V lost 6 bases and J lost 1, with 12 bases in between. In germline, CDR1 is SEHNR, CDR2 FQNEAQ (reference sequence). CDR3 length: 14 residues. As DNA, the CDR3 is TGTGCCAGCAGGGGCCTTGCACCCCAAGAGACCCAGTACTTC. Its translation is CASRGLAPQETQYF.

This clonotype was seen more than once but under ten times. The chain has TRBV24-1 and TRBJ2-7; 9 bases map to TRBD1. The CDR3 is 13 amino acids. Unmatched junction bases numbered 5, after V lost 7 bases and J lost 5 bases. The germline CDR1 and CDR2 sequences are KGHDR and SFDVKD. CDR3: CATSRDRADEQYF. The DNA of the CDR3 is TGTGCCACCAGCCGGGACAGGGCGGACGAGCAGTACTTC.

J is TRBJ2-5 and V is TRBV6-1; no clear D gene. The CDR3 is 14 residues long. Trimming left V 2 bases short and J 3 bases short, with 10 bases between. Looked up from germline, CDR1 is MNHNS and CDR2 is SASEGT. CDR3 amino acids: CASSEWQRKETQYF. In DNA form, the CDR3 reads TGTGCCAGCAGTGAATGGCAGAGGAAAGAGACCCAGTACTTC.

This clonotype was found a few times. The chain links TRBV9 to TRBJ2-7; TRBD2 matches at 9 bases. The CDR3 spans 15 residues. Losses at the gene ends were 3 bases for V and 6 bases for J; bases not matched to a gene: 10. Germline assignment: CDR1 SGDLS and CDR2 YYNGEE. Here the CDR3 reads CASSASSGSRGEQYF. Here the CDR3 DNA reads TGTGCCAGCAGCGCCAGTAGCGGGAGTAGGGGCGAGCAGTACTTC.

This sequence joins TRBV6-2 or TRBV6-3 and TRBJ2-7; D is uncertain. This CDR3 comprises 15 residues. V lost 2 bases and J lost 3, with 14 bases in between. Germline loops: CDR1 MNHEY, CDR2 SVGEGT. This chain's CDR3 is CASSYHPTRNYEQYF. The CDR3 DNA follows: TGTGCCAGCAGTTACCACCCTACAAGAAACTACGAGCAGTACTTC.

This CDR3 reads CSATRLAGGPGEQFF. The DNA for the CDR3 is TGCAGTGCTACCAGACTAGCGGGGGGGCCCGGGGAGCAGTTCTTC. The chain couples TRBV20-1 to TRBJ2-1; 14 nucleotides match TRBD2. CDR1 and CDR2 (germline): DFQATT, SNEGSKA (reference sequence). The trim removed 4 bases at V and 10 bases at J, leaving 9 bases unmatched. The CDR3 loop spans 15 amino acids.

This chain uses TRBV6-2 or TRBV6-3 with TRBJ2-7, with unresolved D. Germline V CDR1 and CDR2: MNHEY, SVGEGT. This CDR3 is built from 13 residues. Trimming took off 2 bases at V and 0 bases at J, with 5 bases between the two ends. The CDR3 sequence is CASSYGLSYEQYF. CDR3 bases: TGTGCCAGCAGTTACGGGCTCTCCTACGAGCAGTACTTC.

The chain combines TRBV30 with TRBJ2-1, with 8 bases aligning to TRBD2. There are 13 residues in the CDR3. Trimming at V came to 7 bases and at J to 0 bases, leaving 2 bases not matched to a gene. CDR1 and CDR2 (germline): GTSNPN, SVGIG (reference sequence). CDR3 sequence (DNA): TGTGCCTTACTAGCGGACTCCTACAATGAGCAGTTCTTC. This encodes CALLADSYNEQFF.

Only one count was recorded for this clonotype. The CDR3 sequence: CATSRGTGGSYEQYF. The CDR3 coding sequence is TGTGCCACCAGCAGAGGGACAGGGGGCTCGTACGAGCAGTACTTC. The chain links TRBV15 to TRBJ2-7; 11 nucleotides agree with TRBD1. The germline CDR1 and CDR2 sequences are LNHNV and YYDKDF (reference sequence). This CDR3 comprises 15 residues. The junction had 3 bases not matched to a gene; V was cut back by 1 base and J by 4 bases.

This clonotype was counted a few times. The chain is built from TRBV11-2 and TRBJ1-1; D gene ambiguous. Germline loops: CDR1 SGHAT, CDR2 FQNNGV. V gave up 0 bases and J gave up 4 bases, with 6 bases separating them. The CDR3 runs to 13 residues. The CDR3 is CASSLDISTEAFF. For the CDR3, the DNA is TGTGCCAGCAGCTTAGATATAAGCACTGAAGCTTTCTTT.

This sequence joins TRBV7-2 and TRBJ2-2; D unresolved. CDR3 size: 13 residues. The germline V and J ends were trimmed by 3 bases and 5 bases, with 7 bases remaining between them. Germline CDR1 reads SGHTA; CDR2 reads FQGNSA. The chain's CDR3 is CASSFGNTGELFF. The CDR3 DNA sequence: TGTGCCAGCAGCTTCGGAAATACCGGGGAGCTGTTTTTT.

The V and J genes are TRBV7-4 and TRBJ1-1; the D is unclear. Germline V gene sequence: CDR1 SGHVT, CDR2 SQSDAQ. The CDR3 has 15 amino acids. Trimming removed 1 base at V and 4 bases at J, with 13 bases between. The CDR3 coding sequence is TGTGCCAGCAGCTTAGAGAGGCCCCCTGGCACTGAAGCTTTCTTT. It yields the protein CASSLERPPGTEAFF.

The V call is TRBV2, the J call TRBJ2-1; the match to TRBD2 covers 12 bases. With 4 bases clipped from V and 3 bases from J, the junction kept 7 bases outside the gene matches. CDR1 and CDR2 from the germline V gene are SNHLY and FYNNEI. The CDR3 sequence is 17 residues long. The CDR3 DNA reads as TGTGCCAGCAGTGCGCTAGCGGGGGGGGGATTCTACAATGAGCAGTTCTTC. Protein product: CASSALAGGGFYNEQFF. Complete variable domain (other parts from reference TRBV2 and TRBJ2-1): EPEVTQTPSHQVTQMGQEVILRCVPISNHLYFYWYRQILGQKVEFLVSFYNNEISEKSEIFDDQFSVERPDGSNFTLKIRSTKLEDSAMYFCASSALAGGGFYNEQFFGPGTRLTVL.

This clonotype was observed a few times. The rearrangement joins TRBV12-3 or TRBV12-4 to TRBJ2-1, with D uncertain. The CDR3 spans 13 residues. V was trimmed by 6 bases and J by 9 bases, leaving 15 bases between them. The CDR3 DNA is TGTGCCAGCAGGGCTGAAGGGCATTTTGAGCAGTTCTTC. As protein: CASRAEGHFEQFF.

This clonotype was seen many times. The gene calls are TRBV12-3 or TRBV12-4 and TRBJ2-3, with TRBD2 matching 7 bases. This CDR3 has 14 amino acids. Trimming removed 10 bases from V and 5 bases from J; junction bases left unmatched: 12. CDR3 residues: CAISSGTLGDTQYF. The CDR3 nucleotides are TGTGCCATCTCGAGCGGGACCCTTGGAGATACGCAGTATTTT.

CDR3 nucleotides: TGCGCCAGCACAGGGACAGGGGTCTACGAGCAGTACTTC. Translating gives CASTGTGVYEQYF. The chain links TRBV5-1 to TRBJ2-7; TRBD1 agrees at 10 bases. The V gene's germline CDR1 is SGHRS and CDR2 YFSETQ. The V and J ends lost 6 bases and 3 bases, in that order; junction bases with no gene match: 3. The CDR3 extends over 13 amino acids.

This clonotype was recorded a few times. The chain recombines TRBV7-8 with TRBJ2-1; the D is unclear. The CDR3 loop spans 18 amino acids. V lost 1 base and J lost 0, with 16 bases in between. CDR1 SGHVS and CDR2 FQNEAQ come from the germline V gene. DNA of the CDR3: TGTGCCAGCAGCTTAGAGGGCTCTATACCAAGCTCCTACAATGAGCAGTTCTTC. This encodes CASSLEGSIPSSYNEQFF.

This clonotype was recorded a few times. The CDR3 DNA follows: TGTGCCAGCATCGATACCAGCCCGGCCCCTGAAGCTTTCTTT. It codes for CASIDTSPAPEAFF. The V call is TRBV6-1, the J call TRBJ1-1, with D hard to call. CDR3 length: 14 amino acids. Between the trimmed V and J ends, which lost 7 bases and 6 bases, there was a span of 18 bases. Per the germline V gene, CDR1 is MNHNS and CDR2 is SASEGT.

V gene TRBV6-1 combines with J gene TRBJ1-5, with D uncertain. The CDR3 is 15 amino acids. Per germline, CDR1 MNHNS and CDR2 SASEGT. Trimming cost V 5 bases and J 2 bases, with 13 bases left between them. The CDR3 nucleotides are TGTGCCAGCAGTTACGTCCTGCGCGGCAATCAGCCCCAGCATTTT. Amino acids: CASSYVLRGNQPQHF.

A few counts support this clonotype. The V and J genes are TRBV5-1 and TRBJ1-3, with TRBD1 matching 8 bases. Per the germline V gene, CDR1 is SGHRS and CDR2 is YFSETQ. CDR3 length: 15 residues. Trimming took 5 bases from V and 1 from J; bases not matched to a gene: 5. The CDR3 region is CASSTDRVSGNTIYF. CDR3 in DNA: TGCGCCAGCAGTACGGACAGGGTTTCTGGAAACACCATATATTTT.

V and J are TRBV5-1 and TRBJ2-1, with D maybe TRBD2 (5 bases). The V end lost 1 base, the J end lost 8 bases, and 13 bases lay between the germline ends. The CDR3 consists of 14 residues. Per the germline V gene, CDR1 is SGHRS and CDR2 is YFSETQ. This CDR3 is CASSLWAEGDEQFF. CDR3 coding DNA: TGCGCCAGCAGCTTGTGGGCCGAGGGCGATGAGCAGTTCTTC.

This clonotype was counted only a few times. The CDR3 loop reads CASSPGSANTGELFF. The CDR3 DNA reads TGTGCCAGTAGTCCCGGTTCAGCCAACACCGGGGAGCTGTTTTTT. This chain joins TRBV19 and TRBJ2-2; no firm D call. This CDR3 has 15 amino acids. CDR1 and CDR2 (germline): LNHDA, SQIVND (reference sequence). The ends were cut back, 5 bases at V and 2 bases at J, with 12 bases in the middle.